This T cell receptor (beta chain) appears in the sequencing data of a study of CD8 T cells in ankylosing spondylitis. Study-level results: In peripheral blood, disease-linked CD8+ clones occurred at relatively low frequencies. About 8 highly homologous variants made up a TCR beta motif, and this motif appeared characteristic of ankylosing spondylitis blood.

This CDR3 is built from 14 residues. Germline V gene lookup returns CDR1 DFQATT and CDR2 SNEGSKA (reference sequence). The trim removed 4 bases at V and 4 bases at J, leaving 6 bases unmatched. The table lists this clonotype with a few counts. Its matching antigen is unknown. Quantitative barcoded 5'-RACE was used to prepare TCR beta libraries. Via MiXCR, TCRdb re-called the 5' RACE reads, giving one row per CDR3 protein. Of roughly 450,000 distinct CDR3 sequences listed, approximately 26% are singletons. Sequenced: blood, either unsorted or a sorted T cell fraction (not recorded which). The TCR sequence derives from a male donor with ankylosing spondylitis. The chain links TRBV20-1 to TRBJ2-3, with TRBD2 matching over 9 bases. The CDR3 here is CSAKEREASDTQYF. The DNA of the CDR3 is TGCAGTGCTAAAGAGCGGGAGGCCTCAGATACGCAGTATTTT.